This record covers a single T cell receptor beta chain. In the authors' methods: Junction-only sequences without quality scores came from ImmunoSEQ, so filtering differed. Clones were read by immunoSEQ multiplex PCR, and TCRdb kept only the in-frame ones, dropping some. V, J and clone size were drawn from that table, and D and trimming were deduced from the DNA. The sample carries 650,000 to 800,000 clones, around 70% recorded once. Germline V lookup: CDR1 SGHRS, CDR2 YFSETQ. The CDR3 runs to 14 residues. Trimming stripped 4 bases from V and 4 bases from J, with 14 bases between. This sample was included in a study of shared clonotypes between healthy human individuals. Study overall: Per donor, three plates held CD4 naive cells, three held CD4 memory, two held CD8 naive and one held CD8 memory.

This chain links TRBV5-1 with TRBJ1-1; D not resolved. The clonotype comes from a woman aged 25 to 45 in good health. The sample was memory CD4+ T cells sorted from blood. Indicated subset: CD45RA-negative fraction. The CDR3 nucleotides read TGCGCCAGCAGCCCTGGAGTGGAGGGCACTGAAGCTTTCTTT. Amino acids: CASSPGVEGTEAFF.